This is a list of T cell receptor beta chains from one sample in a study of shared clonotypes between healthy human individuals. Libraries were prepared by immunoSEQ multiplex PCR; TCRdb keeps only in-frame clonotypes and omits some of them. Of about 800,000 clones listed, 96% are singletons. Sample: naive CD8+ T cells sorted from blood. The receptor source for this set is a man aged 30 to 39 in good health. The CDR3 runs from the conserved cysteine through the conserved F or W. The D gene is left open where the match is weak. Rows may omit the clone size; those that give it use once, few, many or a size class.

d_call	cdr3_length	v_call	clone_size	j_call	cdr3_aa	cdr3_nt
.	13	TRBV29-1	.	TRBJ2-7	CSVEWGPFYEQYF	TGCAGCGTTGAATGGGGGCCCTTCTACGAGCAGTACTTC
.	13	TRBV7-8	.	TRBJ2-1	CASSLSLKNEQFF	TGTGCCAGCAGCTTATCGTTGAAGAATGAGCAGTTCTTC
.	15	TRBV11-2	.	TRBJ2-7	CASSATEFISYEQYF	TGTGCCAGCAGCGCAACAGAATTCATTTCCTACGAGCAGTACTTC
TRBD1	14	TRBV27	.	TRBJ1-3	CASSSTGNVNTIYF	TGTGCCAGCAGTTCGACAGGGAACGTAAACACCATATATTTT
.	13	TRBV9	.	TRBJ2-5	CASSPPLIETQYF	TGTGCCAGCAGCCCCCCACTGATAGAGACCCAGTACTTC
.	14	TRBV15	.	TRBJ1-1	CATSRDPPNTEAFF	TGTGCCACCAGCAGAGATCCCCCGAACACTGAAGCTTTCTTT
.	12	TRBV27	.	TRBJ1-2	CASRRGSAGYTF	TGTGCCAGCAGACGAGGGTCGGCGGGCTACACCTTC
.	14	TRBV29-1	.	TRBJ1-2	CSVDRISQGYGYTF	TGCAGCGTTGACAGGATTTCTCAAGGCTATGGCTACACCTTC
.	15	TRBV5-5	.	TRBJ1-5	CASSPSGVPNQPQHF	TGTGCCAGCAGTCCGAGCGGGGTTCCCAATCAGCCCCAGCATTTT
TRBD1	16	TRBV11-2	once	TRBJ2-5	CASSLVWDRGRETQYF	TGTGCCAGCAGCTTAGTTTGGGACAGGGGGCGGGAGACCCAGTACTTC
TRBD1	12	TRBV5-6	.	TRBJ2-7	CATSGTDYEQYF	TGTGCCACCTCCGGGACAGACTACGAGCAGTACTTC
TRBD1	15	TRBV18	.	TRBJ1-5	CASTGTGGSNQPQHF	TGTGCCAGTACCGGGACAGGGGGTAGCAATCAGCCCCAGCATTTT
TRBD1	16	TRBV7-3	.	TRBJ1-2	CASSFPTGQGDYGYTF	TGTGCCAGCAGCTTCCCCACGGGACAGGGTGACTATGGCTACACCTTC
.	15	TRBV14	.	TRBJ2-7	CASSQDSGPYYEQYF	TGTGCCAGCAGCCAAGACAGCGGGCCTTACTACGAGCAGTACTTC
.	15	TRBV7-9	.	TRBJ2-3	CASSLAGSSTDTQYF	TGTGCCAGCAGCTTAGCGGGTTCTAGCACAGATACGCAGTATTTT
.	16	TRBV5-1	.	TRBJ2-7	CASSLRGAGLTYEQYF	TGCGCCAGCAGCTTGAGGGGTGCGGGACTCACCTACGAGCAGTACTTC
TRBD2	17	TRBV7-9	.	TRBJ2-3	CASSGSGAEFGTDTQYF	TGTGCCAGCAGCGGCAGCGGGGCGGAGTTTGGCACAGATACGCAGTATTTT
.	11	TRBV12-5	.	TRBJ1-1	CASAATTEAFF	TGTGCTAGTGCCGCAACTACTGAAGCTTTCTTT
TRBD1	13	TRBV2	.	TRBJ2-3	CARQGEETDTQYF	TGTGCCCGACAGGGGGAGGAGACAGATACGCAGTATTTT
.	11	TRBV14	.	TRBJ2-7	CASSLGAEQYF	TGTGCCAGCAGCCTCGGGGCCGAGCAGTACTTC
.	12	TRBV6-5	once	TRBJ1-1	CASMTGNTEAFF	TGTGCCAGCATGACAGGGAACACTGAAGCTTTCTTT
.	14	TRBV9	.	TRBJ2-2	CASSVARAPGELFF	TGTGCCAGCAGCGTAGCTAGGGCGCCCGGGGAGCTGTTTTTT
.	15	TRBV4-1	.	TRBJ1-5	CASSHNTETNQPQHF	TGCGCCAGCAGCCATAACACAGAGACAAATCAGCCCCAGCATTTT
.	15	TRBV4-2	.	TRBJ1-1	CASSQDLGQNTEAFF	TGTGCCAGCAGCCAAGATCTCGGACAGAACACTGAAGCTTTCTTT
TRBD1	14	TRBV5-1	.	TRBJ1-1	CASSSGQGAWWAFF	TGCGCCAGCAGCTCGGGACAGGGGGCTTGGTGGGCTTTCTTT
TRBD2	17	TRBV27	.	TRBJ2-2	CASRRTSGSSNTGELFF	TGTGCCAGCAGGAGGACTAGCGGGAGCTCGAACACCGGGGAGCTGTTTTTT
TRBD1	16	TRBV25-1	.	TRBJ2-7	CASSAPGTGGVYEQYF	TGTGCCAGCAGTGCGCCCGGGACAGGGGGCGTATACGAGCAGTACTTC
TRBD2	15	TRBV7-8	.	TRBJ2-1	CASSLANSGRNEQFF	TGTGCCAGCAGCTTGGCTAATAGCGGGAGGAATGAGCAGTTCTTC
TRBD2	16	TRBV5-1	.	TRBJ2-7	CASSSGLAGVDYEQYF	TGCGCCAGCAGCTCGGGACTAGCGGGAGTCGACTACGAGCAGTACTTC
.	13	TRBV5-1	.	TRBJ2-7	CASSLAPSYEQYF	TGCGCCAGCAGCTTGGCCCCATCTTACGAGCAGTACTTC
TRBD2	16	TRBV29-1	once	TRBJ2-1	CSVTGLAGVSYNEQFF	TGCAGCGTTACAGGACTAGCGGGAGTTAGCTACAATGAGCAGTTCTTC
.	13	TRBV7-9	.	TRBJ1-1	CATMPLMNTEAFF	TGTGCCACTATGCCCTTGATGAACACTGAAGCTTTCTTT
TRBD1	16	TRBV15	.	TRBJ2-2	CATSREQGADTGELFF	TGTGCCACCAGCAGAGAGCAGGGGGCGGACACCGGGGAGCTGTTTTTT
TRBD2	17	TRBV7-2	.	TRBJ2-1	CASSPARGTIPYNEQFF	TGTGCCAGCAGCCCCGCCCGTGGGACTATTCCCTACAATGAGCAGTTCTTC
TRBD1	16	TRBV7-9	.	TRBJ2-1	CASSLGGQGVYNEQFF	TGTGCCAGCAGCTTAGGTGGGCAGGGGGTCTACAATGAGCAGTTCTTC
.	13	TRBV4-3	.	TRBJ2-7	CASSQEPYYEQYF	TGCGCCAGCAGCCAAGAACCTTACTACGAGCAGTACTTC
.	12	TRBV5-5	.	TRBJ1-5	CASSLEGQPQHF	TGTGCCAGCAGCTTGGAGGGTCAGCCCCAGCATTTT
.	19	TRBV5-1	.	TRBJ2-1	CASSLVSPLRDFSYNEQFF	TGCGCCAGCAGCTTGGTGTCTCCCCTACGGGACTTCAGCTACAATGAGCAGTTCTTC
.	13	TRBV4-2	.	TRBJ2-5	CASSQQNQETQYF	TGTGCCAGCAGCCAACAAAATCAAGAGACCCAGTACTTC
.	15	TRBV27	.	TRBJ1-5	CASSLWGSSNQPQHF	TGTGCCAGCAGTTTATGGGGTTCGAGCAATCAGCCCCAGCATTTT
TRBD2	14	TRBV7-6	.	TRBJ2-3	CASSLGAGADTQYF	TGTGCCAGCAGCTTAGGGGCGGGAGCAGATACGCAGTATTTT
.	16	TRBV7-2	.	TRBJ2-1	CASRVTLGAGQGEQFF	TGTGCCAGCAGGGTTACCTTAGGGGCAGGTCAGGGTGAGCAGTTCTTC
.	15	TRBV4-3	.	TRBJ2-7	CASSQESGPSHEQYF	TGCGCCAGCAGCCAAGAGTCAGGACCATCCCACGAGCAGTACTTC
TRBD1	14	TRBV25-1	.	TRBJ2-1	CASSDWDSYNEQFF	TGTGCCAGCAGTGATTGGGACAGTTACAATGAGCAGTTCTTC
TRBD2	16	TRBV7-9	.	TRBJ2-3	CASSLGTSESTDTQYF	TGTGCCAGCAGCTTAGGAACTAGCGAGAGCACAGATACGCAGTATTTT
.	13	TRBV11-2	.	TRBJ2-1	CASSLWASDEQFF	TGTGCCAGCAGCTTATGGGCCTCCGACGAGCAGTTCTTC
.	15	TRBV4-3	.	TRBJ2-3	CASSQWGLSTDTQYF	TGCGCCAGCAGCCAATGGGGCTTAAGCACAGATACGCAGTATTTT
TRBD2	19	TRBV9	.	TRBJ2-3	CASSPNGLALGPPTDTQYF	TGTGCCAGCAGCCCCAATGGACTAGCGCTAGGGCCCCCAACAGATACGCAGTATTTT
.	14	TRBV7-9	once	TRBJ2-5	CASSPRAAQETQYF	TGTGCCAGCAGCCCTCGGGCGGCACAAGAGACCCAGTACTTC
.	13	TRBV7-2	.	TRBJ1-5	CASSFNSNQPQHF	TGTGCCAGCAGCTTTAATAGCAATCAGCCCCAGCATTTT
.	14	TRBV4-3	once	TRBJ2-7	CASSQEPGFGEQYF	TGCGCCAGCAGCCAAGAACCGGGGTTTGGGGAGCAGTACTTC
.	17	TRBV10-3	.	TRBJ2-1	CAISGPGQGSSYNEQFF	TGTGCCATCAGTGGCCCCGGGCAGGGAAGTTCCTACAATGAGCAGTTCTTC
.	18	TRBV7-6	.	TRBJ2-6	CASSLNRQKLSGANVLTF	TGTGCCAGCAGCTTAAATCGGCAGAAACTCTCTGGGGCCAACGTCCTGACTTTC
.	12	TRBV28	.	TRBJ1-1	CASSLGNTEAFF	TGTGCCAGCAGTCTGGGGAACACTGAAGCTTTCTTT
.	13	TRBV7-6	.	TRBJ1-3	CASSLVTGNTIYF	TGTGCCAGCAGCTTAGTTACCGGAAACACCATATATTTT